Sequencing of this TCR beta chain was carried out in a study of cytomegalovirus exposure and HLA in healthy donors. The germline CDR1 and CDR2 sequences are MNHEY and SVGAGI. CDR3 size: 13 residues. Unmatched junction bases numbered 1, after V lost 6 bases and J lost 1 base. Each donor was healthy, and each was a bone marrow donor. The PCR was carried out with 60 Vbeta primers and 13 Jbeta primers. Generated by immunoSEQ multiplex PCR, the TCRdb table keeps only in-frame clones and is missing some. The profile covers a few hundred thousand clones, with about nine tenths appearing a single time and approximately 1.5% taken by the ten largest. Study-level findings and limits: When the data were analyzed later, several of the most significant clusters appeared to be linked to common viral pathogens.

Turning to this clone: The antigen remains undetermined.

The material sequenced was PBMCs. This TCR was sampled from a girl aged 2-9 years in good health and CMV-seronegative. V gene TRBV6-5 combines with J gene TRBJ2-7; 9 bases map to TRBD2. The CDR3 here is CASRTSGSYEQYF. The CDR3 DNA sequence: TGTGCCAGCAGGACTAGCGGTTCCTACGAGCAGTACTTC.